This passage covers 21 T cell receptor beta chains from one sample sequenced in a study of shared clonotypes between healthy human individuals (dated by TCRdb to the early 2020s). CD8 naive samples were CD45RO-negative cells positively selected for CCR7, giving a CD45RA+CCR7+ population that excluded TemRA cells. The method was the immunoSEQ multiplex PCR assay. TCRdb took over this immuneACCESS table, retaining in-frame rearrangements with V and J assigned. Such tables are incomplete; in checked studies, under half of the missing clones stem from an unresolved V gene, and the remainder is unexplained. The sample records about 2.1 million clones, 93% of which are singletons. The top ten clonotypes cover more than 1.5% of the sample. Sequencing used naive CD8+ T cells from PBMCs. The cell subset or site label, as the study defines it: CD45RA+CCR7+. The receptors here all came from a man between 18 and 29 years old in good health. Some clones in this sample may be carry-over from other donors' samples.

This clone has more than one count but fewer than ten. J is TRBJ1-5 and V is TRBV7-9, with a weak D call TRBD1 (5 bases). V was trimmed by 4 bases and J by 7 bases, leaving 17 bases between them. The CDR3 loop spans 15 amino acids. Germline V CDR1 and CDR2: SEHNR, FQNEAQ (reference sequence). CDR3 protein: CASSSSPGQGQPQHF. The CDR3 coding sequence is TGTGCCAGCAGCTCCTCCCCGGGGCAGGGACAGCCCCAGCATTTT.

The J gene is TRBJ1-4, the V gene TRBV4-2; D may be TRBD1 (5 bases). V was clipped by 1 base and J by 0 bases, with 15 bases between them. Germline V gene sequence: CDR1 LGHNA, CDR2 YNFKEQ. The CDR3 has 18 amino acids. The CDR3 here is CASSQAPLTETTNEKLFF. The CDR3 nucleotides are TGTGCCAGCAGCCAAGCGCCCTTGACAGAGACAACTAATGAAAAACTGTTTTTT.

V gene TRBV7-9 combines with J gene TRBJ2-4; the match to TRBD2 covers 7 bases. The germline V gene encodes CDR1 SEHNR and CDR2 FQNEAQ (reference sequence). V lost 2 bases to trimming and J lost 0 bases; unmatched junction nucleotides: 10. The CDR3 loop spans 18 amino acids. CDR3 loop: CASSLFSPTGGAKNIQYF. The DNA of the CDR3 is TGTGCCAGCAGCTTATTCTCGCCAACGGGGGGAGCCAAAAACATTCAGTACTTC.

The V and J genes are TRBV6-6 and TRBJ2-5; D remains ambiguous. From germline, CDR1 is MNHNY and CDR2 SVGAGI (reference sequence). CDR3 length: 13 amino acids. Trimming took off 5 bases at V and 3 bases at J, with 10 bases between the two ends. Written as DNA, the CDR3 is TGTGCCAGCAGTACCAATTACAAAGAGACCCAGTACTTC. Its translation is CASSTNYKETQYF.

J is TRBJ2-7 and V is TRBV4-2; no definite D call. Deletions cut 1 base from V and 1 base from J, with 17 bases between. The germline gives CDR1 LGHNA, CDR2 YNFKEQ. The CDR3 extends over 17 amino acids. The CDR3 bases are TGTGCCAGCAGCCAAGGATCGCAGTACGGAAAATCCTACGAGCAGTACTTC. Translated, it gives CASSQGSQYGKSYEQYF.

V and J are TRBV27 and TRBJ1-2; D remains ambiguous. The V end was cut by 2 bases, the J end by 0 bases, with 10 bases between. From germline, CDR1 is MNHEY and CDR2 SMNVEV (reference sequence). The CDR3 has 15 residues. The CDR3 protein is CASSLRGIANYGYTF. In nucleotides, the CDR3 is TGTGCCAGCAGTTTACGAGGCATCGCTAACTATGGCTACACCTTC.

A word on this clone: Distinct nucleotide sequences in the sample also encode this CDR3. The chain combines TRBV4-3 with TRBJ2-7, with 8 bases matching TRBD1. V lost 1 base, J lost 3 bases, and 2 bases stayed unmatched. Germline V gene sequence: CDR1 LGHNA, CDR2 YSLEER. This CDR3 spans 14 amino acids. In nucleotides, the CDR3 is TGCGCCAGCAGCCAAGGACAGGGGAACTACGAGCAGTACTTC. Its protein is CASSQGQGNYEQYF.

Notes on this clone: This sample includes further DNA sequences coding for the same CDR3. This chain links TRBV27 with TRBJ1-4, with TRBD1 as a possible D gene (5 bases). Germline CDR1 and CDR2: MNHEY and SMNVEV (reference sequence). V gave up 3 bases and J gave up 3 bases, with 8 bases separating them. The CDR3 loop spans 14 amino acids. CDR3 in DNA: TGTGCCAGCAGTTTCGGGGGAGCTAATGAAAAACTGTTTTTT. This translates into CASSFGGANEKLFF.

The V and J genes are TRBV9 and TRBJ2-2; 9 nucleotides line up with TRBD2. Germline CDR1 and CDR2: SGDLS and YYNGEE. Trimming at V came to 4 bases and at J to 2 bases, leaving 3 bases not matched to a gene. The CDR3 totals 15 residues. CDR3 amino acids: CASSMTSGNTGELFF. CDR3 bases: TGTGCCAGCAGCATGACTAGCGGAAACACCGGGGAGCTGTTTTTT. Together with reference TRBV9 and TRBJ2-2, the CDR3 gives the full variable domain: DSGVTQTPKHLITATGQRVTLRCSPRSGDLSVYWYQQSLDQGLQFLIQYYNGEERAKGNILERFSAQQFPDLHSELNLSSLELGDSALYFCASSMTSGNTGELFFGEGSRLTVL.

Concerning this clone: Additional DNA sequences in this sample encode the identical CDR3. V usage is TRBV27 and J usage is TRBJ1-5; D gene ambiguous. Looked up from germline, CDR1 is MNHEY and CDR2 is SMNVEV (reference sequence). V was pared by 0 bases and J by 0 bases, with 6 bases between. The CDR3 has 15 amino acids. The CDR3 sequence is CASSLSTGSNQPQHF. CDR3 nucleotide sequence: TGTGCCAGCAGTTTATCGACGGGTAGCAATCAGCCCCAGCATTTT.

The DNA of the CDR3 is TGTGCCAGCAGTTTGGGGGCTAGCCAACTTGGCGATGAGCAGTTCTTC. This translates into CASSLGASQLGDEQFF. This chain links TRBV28 with TRBJ2-1, with a tentative D call TRBD1 (6 bases). Trimming cost V 3 bases and J 8 bases, with 20 bases left between them. Germline-derived CDR1 and CDR2 are MDHEN and SYDVKM. This CDR3 region has 16 residues.

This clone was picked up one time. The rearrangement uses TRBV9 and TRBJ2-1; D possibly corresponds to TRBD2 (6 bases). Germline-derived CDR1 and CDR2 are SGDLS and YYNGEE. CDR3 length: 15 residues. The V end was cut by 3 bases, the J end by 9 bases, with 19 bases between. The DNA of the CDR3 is TGTGCCAGCAGCGCCCGAGGGAGGCCGGACATTGAGCAGTTCTTC. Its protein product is CASSARGRPDIEQFF.

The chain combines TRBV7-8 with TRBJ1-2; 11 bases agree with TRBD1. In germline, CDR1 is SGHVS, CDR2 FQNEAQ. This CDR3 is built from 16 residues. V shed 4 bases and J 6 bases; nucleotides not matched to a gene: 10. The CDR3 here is CASSSLTGTGGHGYTF. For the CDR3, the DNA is TGTGCCAGCAGCTCGTTAACCGGGACAGGGGGTCATGGCTACACCTTC.

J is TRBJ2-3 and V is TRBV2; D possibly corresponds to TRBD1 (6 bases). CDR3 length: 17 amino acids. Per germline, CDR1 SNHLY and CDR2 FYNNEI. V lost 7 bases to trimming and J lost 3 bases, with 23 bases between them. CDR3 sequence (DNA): TGTGCCAGCATTTGGGACACTACCTTTGGTGATACAGATACGCAGTATTTT. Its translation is CASIWDTTFGDTDTQYF.

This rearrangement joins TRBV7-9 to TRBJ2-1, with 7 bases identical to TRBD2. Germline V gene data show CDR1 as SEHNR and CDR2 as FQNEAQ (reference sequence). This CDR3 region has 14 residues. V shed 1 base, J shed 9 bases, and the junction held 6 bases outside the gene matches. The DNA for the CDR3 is TGTGCCAGCAGCTTAGGGGAACTAGCGCCTGAGCAGTTCTTC. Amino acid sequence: CASSLGELAPEQFF. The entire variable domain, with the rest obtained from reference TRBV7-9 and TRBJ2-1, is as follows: DTGVSQNPRHKITKRGQNVTFRCDPISEHNRLYWYRQTLGQGPEFLTYFQNEAQLEKSRLLSDRFSAERPKGSFSTLEIQRTEQGDSAMYLCASSLGELAPEQFFGPGTRLTVL.

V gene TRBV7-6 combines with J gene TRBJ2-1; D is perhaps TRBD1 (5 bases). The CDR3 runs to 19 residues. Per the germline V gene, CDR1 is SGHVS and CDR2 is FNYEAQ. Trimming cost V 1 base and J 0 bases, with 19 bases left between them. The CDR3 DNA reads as TGTGCCAGCAGCTTAGGTCCGTTTATGACAGAAGGCTCCTACAATGAGCAGTTCTTC. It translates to CASSLGPFMTEGSYNEQFF.

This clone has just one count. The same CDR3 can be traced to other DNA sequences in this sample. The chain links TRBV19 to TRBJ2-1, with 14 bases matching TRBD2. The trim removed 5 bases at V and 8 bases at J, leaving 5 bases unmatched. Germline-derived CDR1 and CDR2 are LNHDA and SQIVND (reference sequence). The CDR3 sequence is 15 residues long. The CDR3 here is CASSPRLAGGDEQFF. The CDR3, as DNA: TGTGCCAGTAGTCCCAGACTAGCGGGAGGGGATGAGCAGTTCTTC.

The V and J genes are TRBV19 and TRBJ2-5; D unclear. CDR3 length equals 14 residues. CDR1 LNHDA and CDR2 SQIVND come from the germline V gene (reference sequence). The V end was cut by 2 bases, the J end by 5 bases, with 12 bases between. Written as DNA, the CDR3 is TGTGCCAGTAGTATATCCGGACCGCCGGAGACCCAGTACTTC. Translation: CASSISGPPETQYF. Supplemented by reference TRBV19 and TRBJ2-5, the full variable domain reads DGGITQSPKYLFRKEGQNVTLSCEQNLNHDAMYWYRQDPGQGLRLIYYSQIVNDFQKGDIAEGYSVSREKKESFPLTVTSAQKNPTAFYLCASSISGPPETQYFGPGTRLLVL.

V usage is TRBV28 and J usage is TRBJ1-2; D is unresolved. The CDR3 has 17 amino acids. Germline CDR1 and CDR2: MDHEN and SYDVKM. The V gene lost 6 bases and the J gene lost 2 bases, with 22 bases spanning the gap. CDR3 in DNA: TGTGCCAGCAGCCCGCCCGGTACAGTCACGAGGAACTATGGCTACACCTTC. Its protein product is CASSPPGTVTRNYGYTF.

The CDR3 is CAWSLGEGYEQYF. The CDR3 DNA reads as TGTGCCTGGAGTCTTGGGGAGGGCTACGAGCAGTACTTC. This chain links TRBV30 with TRBJ2-7; 7 nucleotides align to TRBD2. V lost 2 bases to trimming and J lost 3 bases; unmatched junction nucleotides: 4. Germline values: CDR1 GTSNPN, CDR2 SVGIG (reference sequence). The CDR3 spans 13 residues.

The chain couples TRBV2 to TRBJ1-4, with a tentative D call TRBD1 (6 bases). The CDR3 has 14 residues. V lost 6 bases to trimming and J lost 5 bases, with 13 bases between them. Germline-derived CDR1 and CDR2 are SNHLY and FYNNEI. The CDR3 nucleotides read TGTGCCAGCAGCGCGACAGGACACAATGAAAAACTGTTTTTT. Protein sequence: CASSATGHNEKLFF.